Reported below is one TCR beta chain. Its antigen remains unknown. The CDR3 contains 15 residues. CDR1 is MNHEY and CDR2 is SVGAGI in the germline V gene. V was pared by 6 bases and J by 5 bases, with 11 bases of the junction left unmatched. The data were obtained in a study of cytomegalovirus exposure and HLA in healthy donors. Overall study findings and caveats: From TCR beta sequences, most subjects' HLA-A and HLA-B alleles were reportedly predicted accurately. A later analysis found that most CMV-associated TCR beta chains appeared HLA-restricted.

The PCR ran on 60 Vbeta and 13 Jbeta primers. TCRdb keeps only in-frame clones here, not all; method: immunoSEQ multiplex PCR. The repertoire has 37,000 or so clones, roughly 74% of them found once; the top ten carry more than 6%. The V call is TRBV6-5, the J call TRBJ2-5; 8 bases match TRBD2. The TCR sequence derives from a man aged 25-45 years in good health and CMV-seronegative. The sample taken for sequencing was PBMCs. CDR3 sequence (DNA): TGTGCCAGCAGGACGACGGGGGGGGCTTGGGAGACCCAGTACTTC. Residues: CASRTTGGAWETQYF.